This TCR beta chain was identified during a study of cytotoxic CD8 clonotypes in ibrutinib-treated CLL. In its sample, this clone was seen a few times. Profiled with immunoSEQ multiplex PCR; TCRdb holds only in-frame clones, not every one. The table has 65,000 to 95,000 clones, about 86% seen once. The CDR3 totals 14 residues. Germline values: CDR1 MNHNS, CDR2 SASEGT. V was pared by 6 bases and J by 1 base, with 10 bases between. Sequenced material: PBMCs, taken before ibrutinib treatment. The V gene is TRBV6-1, the J gene TRBJ2-4; D gene ambiguous. This TCR was recovered from a human donor with chronic lymphocytic leukemia. The CDR3: CASSPQAAKNIQYF. The CDR3 DNA is TGTGCCAGCAGCCCCCAGGCGGCCAAAAACATTCAGTACTTC.